Listed below are T cell receptor beta chains from one sample, sequenced in a study of a mutant IDH1 vaccine in newly diagnosed glioma. Sequencing was performed with immunoSEQ multiplex PCR; in TCRdb, only in-frame clones are kept and a portion is missing. The sample lists around 50,000 clones; 86% were seen once. Here the sequenced sample was PBMCs, taken from a glioma patient treated with radiotherapy, temozolomide or both. The source of these receptors is a man aged 40-49 years with glioma. The CDR3 runs from the conserved cysteine through the conserved F or W. A D gene is named only where the DNA matches it firmly. Only some rows state a clone size, as once, few, many or a class for expanded clones.

D	size	V	J	DNA	CDR3
NA	NA	TRBV19	TRBJ1-1	TGTGCCAGTAGTCTCGGAGTAGGGGTGAACACTGAAGCTTTCTTT	CASSLGVGVNTEAFF
NA	NA	TRBV18	TRBJ2-5	TGTGCCAGCTCAGGGGGCCACGGAGAGACCCAGTACTTC	CASSGGHGETQYF
TRBD2	NA	TRBV27	TRBJ2-5	TGTGCCAGCAGACCCGGACTAGCGGGAGGGCCCAGGGTTCGAGAGACCCAGTACTTC	CASRPGLAGGPRVRETQYF
NA	NA	TRBV30	TRBJ2-1	TGTGCCTGGACGGGGGGCCACAATGAGCAGTTCTTC	CAWTGGHNEQFF
NA	NA	TRBV5-1	TRBJ1-4	TGCGCCAGCAGCTTGTCACGGGCGAATGAAAAACTGTTTTTT	CASSLSRANEKLFF
TRBD2	NA	TRBV28	TRBJ2-2	TGTGCCAGCAGTCCCTTAGGGCGGGAGATGACCGGGGAGCTGTTTTTT	CASSPLGREMTGELFF
TRBD1	NA	TRBV6-6	TRBJ2-3	TGTGCCAGCAGAACAAGACAGGGACCCAAAGGAGATACGCAGTATTTT	CASRTRQGPKGDTQYF
NA	NA	TRBV7-6	TRBJ2-2	TGTGCCAGCAGCCAAAAAAACACCGGGGAGCTGTTTTTT	CASSQKNTGELFF
NA	NA	TRBV11-2	TRBJ2-7	TGTGCCAGCAGTGTGGGGGCGGGTTCCCCCTACGAGCAGTACTTC	CASSVGAGSPYEQYF
NA	NA	TRBV28	TRBJ2-1	TGTGCCAGCAGTTTTGGTGGTAGCGGCTACAATGAGCAGTTCTTC	CASSFGGSGYNEQFF
NA	once	TRBV5-8	TRBJ2-4	TGTGCCAGCAGCTTGGTTCGGGGACCCCCGGGCTTGGAAAAAAGAAACATTCAGTACTTC	CASSLVRGPPGLEKRNIQYF
NA	NA	TRBV5-4	TRBJ2-7	TGTGCCAGCAGCTGCTTAGAGCAGTACTTC	CASSCLEQYF
NA	NA	TRBV10-3	TRBJ1-1	TGTGCCATCAGCACCCAGGGGAAGAACACTGAAGCTTTCTTT	CAISTQGKNTEAFF
TRBD2	NA	TRBV6-5	TRBJ2-7	TGTGCCAGCAGCCGACGGACTAGCGGGAGTTACGAGCAGTACTTC	CASSRRTSGSYEQYF
NA	NA	TRBV7-7	TRBJ1-3	TGTGCTAGCAGCCCTGTGTACGGAAACACCATATATTTT	CASSPVYGNTIYF
TRBD1	NA	TRBV5-1	TRBJ1-1	TGCGCCAGCAGGCAGACAGGGGCGCACACTGAAGCTTTCTTT	CASRQTGAHTEAFF
NA	once	TRBV4-2	TRBJ1-1	TGTGCCAGCAGCCAGGGGTACCTGTACGCTGAAGCTTTCTTT	CASSQGYLYAEAFF
TRBD1	NA	TRBV5-1	TRBJ2-2	TGCGCCAGCAGCGCGACAGGGGATAAGACCGGGGAGCTGTTTTTT	CASSATGDKTGELFF
NA	NA	TRBV6-6	TRBJ2-7	TGTGCCAGCACCTTCGATCGTTACGAGCAGTACTTC	CASTFDRYEQYF
TRBD1	NA	TRBV7-8	TRBJ2-5	TGTGCCAGCAGCTACCGGGACAGGGAAGAGACCCAGTACTTC	CASSYRDREETQYF
TRBD2	few	TRBV4-1	TRBJ2-7	TGCGCCAGCAGCCTTTGGGAGGGGCGGTCGAACGAGCAGTACTTC	CASSLWEGRSNEQYF
NA	NA	TRBV18	TRBJ2-3	TGTGCCAGCTCACCGGGGCGTAAGGGGGATACGCAGTATTTT	CASSPGRKGDTQYF
NA	NA	TRBV23-1	TRBJ2-7	TGCGCCAGCAGTCAATGCCTTAAGGACACCGGCGGAGAGCAGTACTTC	CASSQCLKDTGGEQYF
NA	NA	TRBV5-4	TRBJ2-1	TGTGCCAGCAGCTCGGGCGGAGGGCACTACAATGAGCAGTTCTTC	CASSSGGGHYNEQFF